This TCR beta chain is drawn from a study of cytomegalovirus exposure and HLA in healthy donors. Worth noting for this clone: Its antigen is unidentified.

Whole-study findings and limits: For TCR beta chains, V- and J-gene trimming was later linked to a missense DCLRE1C variant. Most TCR sequences proved rare, with some public TCRs found in many donors. Presence/absence analysis assumed near-uniform sequencing depth across donors. Researchers catalogued some 160 TCR beta chains as cytomegalovirus-associated.

CDR1 is LNHDA, CDR2 SQIVND, per germline (reference sequence). CDR3 size: 15 residues. Trimming left V 3 bases short and J 2 bases short, with 11 bases between. PCR primers comprised 60 Vbeta and 13 Jbeta primers. The protocol was immunoSEQ multiplex PCR, while the TCRdb copy is restricted to in-frame clones and leaves out a portion. The sample has around 76,000 clones. The chain carries TRBV19 and TRBJ1-3, with D possibly TRBD1 on 5 matching bases. This receptor was identified in a woman aged 55-69 years in good health and CMV-seronegative. Material: PBMCs. The CDR3 nucleotides are TGTGCCAGTAGTATGTACGAGACAGCTGGAAACACCATATATTTT. It translates to CASSMYETAGNTIYF. Together with reference TRBV19 and TRBJ1-3, the CDR3 gives the full variable domain: DGGITQSPKYLFRKEGQNVTLSCEQNLNHDAMYWYRQDPGQGLRLIYYSQIVNDFQKGDIAEGYSVSREKKESFPLTVTSAQKNPTAFYLCASSMYETAGNTIYFGEGSWLTVV.